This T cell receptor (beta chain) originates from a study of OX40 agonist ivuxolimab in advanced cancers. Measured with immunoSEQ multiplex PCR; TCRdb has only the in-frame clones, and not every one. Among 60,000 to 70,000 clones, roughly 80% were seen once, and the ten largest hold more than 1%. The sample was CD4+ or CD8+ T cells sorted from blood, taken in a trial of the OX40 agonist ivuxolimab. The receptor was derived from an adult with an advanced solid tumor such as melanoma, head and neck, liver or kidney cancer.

The CDR3 loop reads CASSQSQARGGNTIYF. CDR3 bases: TGCGCCAGCAGCCAGAGCCAGGCAAGAGGAGGAAACACCATATATTTT. This rearrangement joins TRBV4-1 to TRBJ1-3; D is uncertain. V lost 3 bases to trimming and J lost 4 bases, with 16 bases between them. This CDR3 is 16 amino acids long. Germline values: CDR1 MGHRA, CDR2 YSYEKL.